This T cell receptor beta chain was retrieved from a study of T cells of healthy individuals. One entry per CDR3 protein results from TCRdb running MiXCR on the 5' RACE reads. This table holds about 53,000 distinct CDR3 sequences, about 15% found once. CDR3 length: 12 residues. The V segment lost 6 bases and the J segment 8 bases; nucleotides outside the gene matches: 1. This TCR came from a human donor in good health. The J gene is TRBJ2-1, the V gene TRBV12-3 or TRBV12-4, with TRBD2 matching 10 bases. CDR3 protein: CASRGLADEQFF. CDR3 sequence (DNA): TGTGCCAGCAGAGGACTAGCGGATGAGCAGTTCTTC.